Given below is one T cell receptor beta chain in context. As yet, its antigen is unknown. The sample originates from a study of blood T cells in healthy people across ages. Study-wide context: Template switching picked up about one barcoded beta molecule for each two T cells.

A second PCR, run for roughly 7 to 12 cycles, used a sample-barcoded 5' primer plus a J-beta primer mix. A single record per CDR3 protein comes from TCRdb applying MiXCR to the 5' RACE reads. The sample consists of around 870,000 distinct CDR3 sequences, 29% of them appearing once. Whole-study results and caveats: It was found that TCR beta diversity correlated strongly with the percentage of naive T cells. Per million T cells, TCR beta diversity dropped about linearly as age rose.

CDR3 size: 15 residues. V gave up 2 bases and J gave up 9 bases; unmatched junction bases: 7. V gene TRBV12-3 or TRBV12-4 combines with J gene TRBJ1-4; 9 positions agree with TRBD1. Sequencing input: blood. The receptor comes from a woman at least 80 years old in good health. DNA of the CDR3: TGTGCCAGCAGTTTACCGGGACAGGGTGGTAAAAAACTGTTTTTT. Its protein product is CASSLPGQGGKKLFF.